These T cell receptor beta chains were read from a single sample in a study of blood T cell repertoires in COVID-19. The assay was immunoSEQ multiplex PCR, and TCRdb's table has in-frame clones only and misses some. The data hold under 400,000 clones, with more than 75% observed a single time. The sequenced material came from PBMCs or T cells enriched from blood (not recorded which). The receptors were gathered from a man aged 40-49 years in a cohort exposed to, infected with or recovered from COVID-19 (not recorded which). Each CDR3 is given with its conserved first and last residue. Fields, in order: V gene, J gene, D gene, clone size, CDR3 protein, CDR3 DNA. The D gene is left open where the match is weak. For some rows the clone size is stated as once, few or many, or as a class when expanded; others skip it.

>TRBV7-2|TRBJ2-1|-|-
CASSFQHSASNEQFF
TGTGCCAGCAGCTTTCAGCACTCAGCGAGCAATGAGCAGTTCTTC
>TRBV30|TRBJ2-6|-|-
CACLGAPGANVLTF
TGTGCCTGTTTAGGGGCGCCGGGGGCCAACGTCCTGACTTTC
>TRBV9|TRBJ2-7|-|-
CASSTTSSEEQYF
TGTGCCAGCAGCACTACTAGTTCGGAGGAGCAGTACTTC
>TRBV27|TRBJ1-2|TRBD1|-
CASRRDRGLSPHGYTF
TGTGCCAGCAGACGGGACAGGGGGCTTTCTCCGCATGGCTACACCTTC
>TRBV2|TRBJ1-2|-|-
CASSSGARYGYTF
TGTGCCAGCAGTTCAGGGGCCAGGTATGGCTACACCTTC
>TRBV5-1|TRBJ1-1|TRBD1|-
CASSSGATGWTEAFF
TGCGCCAGCAGTTCGGGAGCGACAGGGTGGACTGAAGCTTTCTTT
>TRBV27|TRBJ2-1|TRBD2|-
CASSLSLAGYNEQFF
TGTGCCAGCAGTTTATCGCTAGCGGGGTACAATGAGCAGTTCTTC
>TRBV6-1|TRBJ2-3|-|-
CASSEAGRGSTDTQYF
TGTGCCAGCAGTGAAGCTGGGCGGGGTAGCACAGATACGCAGTATTTT
>TRBV5-1|TRBJ2-2|TRBD2|-
CASSTGTRGRTGELFF
TGCGCCAGCAGCACCGGGACTAGAGGGCGGACCGGGGAGCTGTTTTTT
>TRBV6-5|TRBJ2-2|-|-
CASRRGPQNTGELFF
TGTGCCAGCAGGAGAGGGCCCCAGAACACCGGGGAGCTGTTTTTT
>TRBV7-7|TRBJ2-1|TRBD1|-
CASSRDRGTYNEQFF
TGTGCCAGCAGCCGAGACAGGGGAACCTACAATGAGCAGTTCTTC
>TRBV30|TRBJ2-1|TRBD2|-
CAWSPLQGRGINEQFF
TGTGCCTGGAGTCCACTCCAAGGGAGGGGTATCAATGAGCAGTTCTTC
>TRBV2|TRBJ1-4|-|-
CASSEGRGAVEKLFF
TGTGCCAGCAGTGAAGGGCGGGGGGCCGTGGAAAAACTGTTTTTT
>TRBV7-4|TRBJ2-1|-|once
CASSLVLAGYNEQFF
TGTGCCAGCAGCTTAGTGTTGGCGGGGTACAATGAGCAGTTCTTC
>TRBV5-4|TRBJ2-1|TRBD2|once
CASSLWASGRFYEQFF
TGTGCCAGCAGCTTGTGGGCTAGCGGGAGATTTTATGAGCAGTTCTTC
>TRBV2|TRBJ2-3|TRBD2|-
CATNGLAGVRRTDTQYF
TGTGCCACCAATGGACTAGCGGGAGTCCGACGCACAGATACGCAGTATTTT
>TRBV5-1|TRBJ2-7|TRBD2|-
CASSGTPGTSGYEQYF
TGCGCCAGCAGCGGTACCCCCGGGACTAGCGGGTACGAGCAGTACTTC
>TRBV3-1/TRBV3-2|TRBJ2-7|TRBD1|-
CASSQGTGTYEQYF
TGTGCCAGCAGCCAAGGGACAGGGACCTACGAGCAGTACTTC
>TRBV5-1|TRBJ2-3|-|-
CASSLQDTQYF
TGCGCCAGCAGCTTGCAAGATACGCAGTATTTT
>TRBV5-5|TRBJ2-1|-|-
CASSRSINEQFF
TGTGCCAGCAGCCGGTCTATCAATGAGCAGTTCTTC
>TRBV27|TRBJ2-1|-|-
CASSAQNSGEQFF
TGTGCCAGCAGTGCCCAAAATTCGGGTGAGCAGTTCTTC
>TRBV7-9|TRBJ2-1|TRBD1|-
CASSRSRGSSYNEQFF
TGTGCCAGCAGCCGCAGCAGGGGGAGCTCCTACAATGAGCAGTTCTTC
>TRBV11-3|TRBJ2-1|-|-
CASSATGFDEQFF
TGTGCCAGCAGCGCCACAGGGTTCGATGAGCAGTTCTTC
>TRBV19|TRBJ1-3|-|-
CATLAGGSGNTIYF
TGTGCCACCCTAGCGGGGGGCTCTGGAAACACCATATATTTT
>TRBV28|TRBJ2-5|-|-
CASSLNQGQTQYF
TGTGCCAGCAGTTTAAACCAGGGACAAACCCAGTACTTC
>TRBV19|TRBJ2-1|TRBD2|-
CASSRGGLGRSDEQFF
TGTGCCAGTAGTAGGGGGGGACTAGGCAGGTCCGATGAGCAGTTCTTC
>TRBV5-1|TRBJ1-6|TRBD1|-
CASSLGGSYNSPLHF
TGCGCCAGCAGCTTAGGGGGCAGCTATAATTCACCCCTCCACTTT
>TRBV7-9|TRBJ1-1|TRBD1|-
CASSLEGQKNTEAFF
TGTGCCAGCAGCTTGGAGGGACAGAAAAACACTGAAGCTTTCTTT
>TRBV18|TRBJ2-7|TRBD2|once
CASSPGTSGLYEQYF
TGTGCCAGCTCACCTGGGACTAGCGGCTTGTACGAGCAGTACTTC
>TRBV10-1|TRBJ2-1|TRBD2|-
CASGTSGSLKQFF
TGCGCCAGCGGGACTAGCGGGAGTTTAAAGCAGTTCTTC
>TRBV5-1|TRBJ1-2|-|-
CASSFKPEQGYGYTF
TGCGCCAGCAGCTTCAAACCGGAGCAGGGGTATGGCTACACCTTC
>TRBV15|TRBJ1-5|TRBD1|-
CATSNPVSGTGGNQPQHF
TGTGCCACCAGCAACCCGGTTTCTGGGACAGGGGGCAATCAGCCCCAGCATTTT
>TRBV4-1|TRBJ1-1|TRBD1|-
CASSRDRANTEAFF
TGCGCCAGCAGCCGGGACAGGGCGAACACTGAAGCTTTCTTT
>TRBV27|TRBJ1-4|-|-
CASSQRTEKLFF
TGTGCCAGCAGCCAAAGGACAGAAAAACTGTTTTTT
>TRBV6-5|TRBJ1-6|TRBD1|-
CASSRDSSYNSPLHF
TGTGCCAGCAGCCGGGACAGCTCCTATAATTCACCCCTCCACTTT
>TRBV5-1|TRBJ1-1|TRBD1|-
CASSWGQGNTEAFF
TGCGCCAGCAGCTGGGGACAGGGAAACACTGAAGCTTTCTTT
>TRBV14|TRBJ2-2|-|-
CASSTRYTGELFF
TGTGCCAGCAGCACCAGGTACACCGGGGAGCTGTTTTTT
>TRBV11-2|TRBJ2-7|-|once
CASSLGITQTLYEQYF
TGTGCCAGCAGCTTAGGTATAACTCAAACCCTCTACGAGCAGTACTTC
>TRBV7-2|TRBJ2-1|TRBD2|-
CASRLGRGSYEQFF
TGTGCCAGCAGACTCGGGAGGGGCAGTTATGAGCAGTTCTTC
>TRBV18|TRBJ1-2|-|-
CASSPFRRNYGYTF
TGTGCCAGCTCACCGTTCCGGAGGAACTATGGCTACACCTTC
>TRBV6-5|TRBJ2-6|TRBD2|-
CASRAGLSGANVLTF
TGTGCCAGCAGAGCGGGACTCAGCGGGGCCAACGTCCTGACTTTC
>TRBV19|TRBJ2-5|TRBD1|-
CASSSGQGASETQYF
TGTGCCAGTAGTAGCGGACAGGGGGCGTCGGAGACCCAGTACTTC
>TRBV20-1|TRBJ1-1|-|-
CSASAYTEAFF
TGCAGTGCTAGTGCGTACACTGAAGCTTTCTTT